These 8 T cell receptor beta chains originate from one sample sequenced in a study of T cells in Graves' hyperthyroidism and ophthalmopathy. The TCR beta CDR3 regions underwent amplification using RNA transcripts as the source. The primer set for the first-round RT-PCR of the TCR CDR3 was HTBI. TCRdb re-called the multiplex PCR reads through MiXCR, storing one row per CDR3 protein. The sample consists of hundreds of thousands of distinct CDR3 sequences, about 19% of them appearing once. The sequencing sample was made of blood. Receptors originate from a young woman with Graves' hyperthyroidism.

This clonotype was seen many times. The chain recombines TRBV6-1 with TRBJ1-5; no clear D. Trimming removed 10 bases at V and 1 base at J, with 8 bases between. CDR3 length: 12 amino acids. CDR1 and CDR2 from the germline V gene are MNHNS and SASEGT. CDR3 coding DNA: TGTGCCACCAGACAAAGCAATCAGCCCCAGCATTTT. Encoded protein: CATRQSNQPQHF.

This clonotype was recorded many times. One junction end disagrees with the germline gene, perhaps due to a read error. This rearrangement joins TRBV12-3 or TRBV12-4 to TRBJ1-5; a weak D match, TRBD1 (5 bases). This CDR3 has 9 residues. The CDR3 sequence: CASPPGPFF. DNA of the CDR3: TGTGCCTCCCCTCCGGGACCCTTTTTT.

V usage is TRBV4-1 and J usage is TRBJ1-2; D uncertain. Germline lookup yields CDR1 MGHRA and CDR2 YSYEKL. V gave up 0 bases and J gave up 4 bases, with 15 bases separating them. The CDR3 spans 16 residues. The CDR3, as DNA: TGCGCCAGCAGCCAAGATCGCAAAGACACTCTCTATGGCTACACCTTC. Its protein is CASSQDRKDTLYGYTF.

This rearrangement joins TRBV5-1 to TRBJ1-2; TRBD1 matches 7 bases. Germline V CDR1 and CDR2: SGHRS, YFSETQ. The CDR3 runs to 14 residues. V was clipped by 5 bases and J by 1 base; unmatched bases: 5. This CDR3 reads CASRITGDNYGYTF. The CDR3, as DNA: TGCGCCAGCAGGATCACAGGGGATAACTATGGCTACACCTTC.

This clonotype was seen many times. V usage is TRBV6-5 and J usage is TRBJ2-7; 8 bases match TRBD1. Germline values: CDR1 MNHEY, CDR2 SVGAGI. The length of the CDR3 is 16 residues. V lost 4 bases and J lost 3; bases outside the gene matches: 11. CDR3 region: CASSLHLQGAHYEQYF. CDR3 nucleotide sequence: TGTGCCAGCAGTTTACACTTGCAGGGGGCCCACTACGAGCAGTACTTC.

The V gene is TRBV4-2, the J gene TRBJ2-7; perhaps TRBD2 as D (7 bases). Germline V gives CDR1 LGHNA, CDR2 YNFKEQ. Trimming took 1 base from V and 7 from J, leaving 14 bases between them. The CDR3 sequence is 14 residues long. As DNA, the CDR3 is TGTGCCAGCAGCCAAGGAGGGGGGGATCAGGAGCAGTACTTC. This sequence encodes CASSQGGGDQEQYF.

This clonotype was seen ten or more times. The chain carries TRBV29-1 and TRBJ1-2; 10 bases line up with TRBD1. Germline V gene lookup returns CDR1 SQVTM and CDR2 ANQGSEA. The V gene end was trimmed by 3 bases and the J gene end by 4 bases; junction bases not matched to a gene: 2. The CDR3 covers 13 residues. CDR3 in amino acids: CSVERTGGYGYTF. The CDR3 nucleotides are TGCAGCGTTGAGAGGACAGGGGGCTATGGCTACACCTTC.

This clonotype was seen at least ten times. This rearrangement joins TRBV12-3 or TRBV12-4 to TRBJ1-2; a weak D match, TRBD1 (6 bases). The germline V and J ends were trimmed by 6 bases and 5 bases, with 19 bases remaining between them. This CDR3 is 15 amino acids long. The CDR3 region is CASSPRLTGFYGYTF. CDR3 nucleotide sequence: TGTGCCAGCAGCCCTCGCCTGACAGGATTTTATGGCTACACCTTC.